This T cell receptor beta chain was observed in a study of blood T cell repertoires in COVID-19. V lost 0 bases, J lost 6 bases, and 9 bases lay in between. This CDR3 is built from 14 residues. Germline CDR1 is SEHNR and CDR2 is FQNEAQ (reference sequence). Per the study methods: Estimated nucleated cell counts came from reference gene primer amplification. Clones were read by immunoSEQ multiplex PCR, and TCRdb kept only the in-frame ones, dropping some. The V and J calls and clone size are taken from that table; D and trimming were inferred from the DNA. This table holds about 140,000 clones, 65% to 85% found once.

The chain joins TRBV7-9 to TRBJ1-5; D ambiguous. Sequencing used peripheral blood. This sequence was found in a human donor in a cohort sampled during active COVID-19. CDR3 sequence (DNA): TGTGCCAGCAGCTTAGCGCTGGCGGGTCAGCCCCAGCATTTT. It codes for CASSLALAGQPQHF.